Following are 21 T cell receptor beta chains from one sample sequenced in a study of blood T cell repertoires in COVID-19. TCRdb keeps only in-frame clones here, not all; method: immunoSEQ multiplex PCR. The top ten hold over 15% of the sample, which has 13,000 or so clones, approximately 87% seen once. Sequenced input: peripheral blood. These receptors all stem from a man aged 40-49 years with active or convalescent COVID-19.

The chain carries TRBV6-1 and TRBJ2-5; 11 bases fit TRBD2. CDR1 and CDR2 (germline): MNHNS, SASEGT. The junction had 2 bases not matched to a gene; V was cut back by 3 bases and J by 2 bases. There are 15 residues in the CDR3. The CDR3, as DNA: TGTGCCAGCAGTGACATAGCGGGGGGGCAAGAGACCCAGTACTTC. Translated: CASSDIAGGQETQYF.

This clone has a single count. This sequence joins TRBV2 and TRBJ2-1; D is perhaps TRBD1 (6 bases). Per germline, CDR1 SNHLY and CDR2 FYNNEI. The CDR3 is made up of 14 amino acids. V dropped 2 bases and J dropped 6 bases, with 11 bases sitting between them. The CDR3 DNA is TGTGCCAGCAGTGAATTGGGGGCGGGCAATGAGCAGTTCTTC. Translation: CASSELGAGNEQFF.

The chain links TRBV7-9 to TRBJ2-3; TRBD1 is a possible D gene (5 bases). Germline V CDR1 and CDR2: SEHNR, FQNEAQ (reference sequence). V was cut by 4 bases and J by 5 bases, with 25 bases left in between. The CDR3 contains 18 residues. The CDR3 DNA sequence: TGTGCCAGCAGCTCCCAGGGTAAGGTCCTGGTGGGAAGAGATACGCAGTATTTT. Its protein is CASSSQGKVLVGRDTQYF.

The rearrangement links TRBV4-1 to TRBJ1-2, with D unclear. Germline CDR1 MGHRA, CDR2 YSYEKL. The CDR3 contains 13 residues. Trimming left V 1 base short and J 11 bases short, with 14 bases between. CDR3 residues: CASSQAARSLYTF. The CDR3 DNA reads TGCGCCAGCAGCCAAGCCGCCAGGTCCCTATACACCTTC.

The V call is TRBV7-9, the J call TRBJ1-1, with D maybe TRBD1 (5 bases). V was shortened by 5 bases and J by 4 bases, with 20 bases between the two germline ends. The V gene's germline CDR1 is SEHNR and CDR2 FQNEAQ (reference sequence). This CDR3 has 16 amino acids. This chain's CDR3 is CASSRTPQGIGTEAFF. In nucleotides, the CDR3 is TGTGCCAGCAGCCGCACCCCCCAGGGAATTGGCACTGAAGCTTTCTTT.

The CDR3, as DNA: TGTGCCAGCAGTGGCCAGGGTACAGAGCAGTACTTC. It translates to CASSGQGTEQYF. This sequence joins TRBV12-3 or TRBV12-4 and TRBJ2-7; tentatively, D is TRBD1 (5 bases). V lost 5 bases to trimming and J lost 7 bases, with 12 bases between them. The length of the CDR3 is 12 residues.

The genes are TRBV5-1 and TRBJ1-6, with D possibly being TRBD1 (6 bases). Germline CDR1 and CDR2: SGHRS and YFSETQ. The V and J ends lost 7 bases and 7 bases respectively, with 18 bases between them. The length of the CDR3 is 15 residues. The CDR3 bases are TGCGCCAGCTCCCTAGGGGGGGGACGAAATTCACCCCTCCACTTT. This gives the protein CASSLGGGRNSPLHF.

The chain has TRBV4-2 and TRBJ2-7; 7 nucleotides line up with TRBD1. With 3 bases clipped from V and 2 bases from J, the junction kept 1 base outside the gene matches. The germline V gene encodes CDR1 LGHNA and CDR2 YNFKEQ. The CDR3 consists of 13 residues. CDR3 DNA sequence: TGTGCCAGCAGCCATACAGGGGCCTACGAGCAGTACTTC. This translates into CASSHTGAYEQYF.

The chain has TRBV12-3 or TRBV12-4 and TRBJ1-5, with D possibly matching TRBD1 (5 bases). The V and J ends lost 9 bases and 5 bases respectively, with 14 bases between them. This CDR3 has 13 residues. CDR3 coding DNA: TGTGCCAGTTCCGGGTCGGGGGATCAGCCCCAGCATTTT. It translates to CASSGSGDQPQHF.

This clone appeared a single time. V usage is TRBV9 and J usage is TRBJ2-3; the D gene is possibly TRBD2 (5 bases). The CDR3 runs to 17 residues. V shed 0 bases and J shed 0 bases, with 14 bases lying between them. Germline V gene data show CDR1 as SGDLS and CDR2 as YYNGEE. CDR3 DNA: TGTGCCAGCAGCGTAGACCCGGGAAAGACTAGCACAGATACGCAGTATTTT. As protein: CASSVDPGKTSTDTQYF.

This chain uses TRBV7-9 with TRBJ2-1; TRBD1 matches 11 bases. With 6 bases clipped from V and 5 bases from J, the junction kept 6 bases outside the gene matches. The CDR3 length is 15 residues. Per germline, CDR1 SEHNR and CDR2 FQNEAQ (reference sequence). CDR3 coding DNA: TGTGCCAGCAGATCCCCGGGACAGGGGGACAATGAGCAGTTCTTC. This encodes CASRSPGQGDNEQFF.

V usage is TRBV5-1 and J usage is TRBJ2-2; 8 bases fit TRBD1. The trim removed 1 base at V and 4 bases at J, leaving 6 bases unmatched. The CDR3 contains 16 residues. Looked up from germline, CDR1 is SGHRS and CDR2 is YFSETQ. Here the CDR3 reads CASSLRTGSGTGELFF. CDR3 coding DNA: TGCGCCAGCAGCTTGCGGACAGGGAGTGGCACCGGGGAGCTGTTTTTT.

V is TRBV29-1 and J is TRBJ2-7, with 11 bases aligning to TRBD2. The V gene's germline CDR1 is SQVTM and CDR2 ANQGSEA. The V and J ends lost 8 bases and 5 bases, in that order; junction bases with no gene match: 11. The CDR3 has 14 amino acids. Here the CDR3 DNA reads TGCAGCACCCAAATGACTAGCGGGGTCCACGAGCAGTACTTC. Its protein is CSTQMTSGVHEQYF.

The V gene is TRBV7-2, the J gene TRBJ2-2, with 10 bases matching TRBD1. Germline CDR1 reads SGHTA; CDR2 reads FQGNSA. The CDR3 is made up of 18 amino acids. J lost 4 bases, V lost 1 base, and 9 bases had no gene match. CDR3 in DNA: TGTGCCAGCAGCTTAGGGGTGTGGGGACAGGGGCCCACCGGGGAGCTGTTTTTT. Its translation: CASSLGVWGQGPTGELFF. Variable domain in full (rest from reference TRBV7-2 and TRBJ2-2): GAGVSQSPSNKVTEKGKDVELRCDPISGHTALYWYRQSLGQGLEFLIYFQGNSAPDKSGLPSDRFSAERTGGSVSTLTIQRTQQEDSAVYLCASSLGVWGQGPTGELFFGEGSRLTVL.

This rearrangement joins TRBV5-3 to TRBJ2-3; 7 nucleotides match TRBD2. TRBV5-3 is sorted into the ORF group, with uncertain function. The junction had 5 bases not matched to a gene; V was cut back by 4 bases and J by 12 bases. The CDR3 is 11 residues long. DNA of the CDR3: TGTGCCAGAAGCCGGGGACTACCTCAGTATTTT. This sequence encodes CARSRGLPQYF.

This clone came up once. This chain joins TRBV7-9 and TRBJ2-1; 9 bases agree with TRBD2. Trimming took 4 bases from V and 7 from J; bases not matched to a gene: 8. This CDR3 is 15 amino acids long. Germline V lookup: CDR1 SEHNR, CDR2 FQNEAQ (reference sequence). The CDR3 sequence is CASSSILAGSNEQFF. CDR3 DNA sequence: TGTGCCAGCAGCTCAATTCTAGCGGGGAGTAATGAGCAGTTCTTC.

The rearrangement uses TRBV6-5 and TRBJ2-5, with a weak D call TRBD1 (5 bases). Trimming pared 2 bases from V and 5 bases from J, leaving 12 bases between. Per the germline V gene, CDR1 is MNHEY and CDR2 is SVGAGI. The CDR3 is 14 amino acids. The CDR3 sequence: CASSYKGLRETQYF. The DNA of the CDR3 is TGTGCCAGCAGTTACAAGGGGCTGAGGGAGACCCAGTACTTC.

The V and J genes are TRBV5-6 and TRBJ2-2; the D gene is possibly TRBD1 (6 bases). The CDR3 is 15 residues long. The germline CDR1 and CDR2 sequences are SGHDT and YYEEEE. The ends were cut back, 0 bases at V and 6 bases at J, with 12 bases in the middle. CDR3 loop: CASSLVQGLAGELFF. The CDR3 DNA is TGTGCCAGCAGCTTGGTTCAGGGGTTGGCCGGGGAGCTGTTTTTT.

This chain connects TRBV3-1 (or the pseudogene TRBV3-2) to TRBJ2-2; perhaps TRBD2 as D (5 bases). Germline loops: CDR1 LGHDT, CDR2 YNNKEL (reference sequence). V was shortened by 1 base and J by 3 bases, with 9 bases between the two germline ends. CDR3 length: 15 amino acids. The CDR3 DNA sequence: TGTGCCAGCAGCCAAGGACTAACCGACACCGGGGAGCTGTTTTTT. Translated: CASSQGLTDTGELFF.

The chain links TRBV5-1 to TRBJ1-3; D unresolved. The CDR3 length is 13 residues. Germline CDR1 and CDR2: SGHRS and YFSETQ. Trimming took 0 bases from V and 4 from J, leaving 5 bases between them. CDR3 nucleotides: TGCGCCAGCAGCTTGGACGCGGGAAACACCATATATTTT. Translating it yields CASSLDAGNTIYF.

The chain couples TRBV6-2 or TRBV6-3 to TRBJ2-1; 8 bases match TRBD2. This CDR3 region has 14 residues. Trimming removed 6 bases from V and 10 bases from J; junction bases left unmatched: 11. Germline values: CDR1 MNHEY, CDR2 SVGEGT. DNA for the CDR3: TGTGCCAGCAGCTCCCCTACCCCGGGAGGGGAGCAGTTCTTC. Its protein product is CASSSPTPGGEQFF.